The 7 T cell receptor beta chains below come from one sample, sequenced in a study of blood T cell repertoires in COVID-19. The method was immunoSEQ multiplex PCR; TCRdb's version includes in-frame clones alone and lacks a portion of them. The sample carries roughly 200,000 clones, about 90% recorded once. Sequencing input: peripheral blood. The receptors here all came from a woman aged 18-35 years who had recovered from COVID-19.

The chain is built from TRBV4-2 and TRBJ1-6; TRBD1 matches at 9 bases. This CDR3 region has 15 residues. With V trimmed by 1 base and J by 9 bases, 4 bases remained unmatched. Germline CDR1 is LGHNA and CDR2 is YNFKEQ. CDR3 region: CASSQVGDRVSPLHF. Here the CDR3 DNA reads TGTGCCAGCAGCCAAGTGGGGGACAGGGTTTCACCCCTCCACTTT.

V is TRBV14 and J is TRBJ2-1; 10 bases agree with TRBD1. This CDR3 region has 15 residues. The V gene end was trimmed by 4 bases and the J gene end by 2 bases; junction bases not matched to a gene: 2. Germline V lookup: CDR1 SGHDN, CDR2 FVKESK. CDR3 sequence reads: CASSRGQGTYNEQFF. The CDR3 DNA is TGTGCCAGCAGCCGGGGACAGGGGACCTACAATGAGCAGTTCTTC.

This chain uses TRBV6-6 with TRBJ2-7; 7 nucleotides align to TRBD2. V gave up 10 bases and J gave up 2 bases; unmatched junction bases: 8. The CDR3 runs 13 residues. Germline CDR1 MNHNY, CDR2 SVGAGI (reference sequence). The CDR3 sequence is CATLREYPYEQYF. DNA for the CDR3: TGTGCCACCCTGCGGGAGTACCCCTACGAGCAGTACTTC.

CDR3 coding DNA: TGTGCCAGCAGCCAAGTCAGAATGAACACTGAAGCTTTCTTT. Protein: CASSQVRMNTEAFF. This sequence joins TRBV4-2 and TRBJ1-1; no clear D gene. The CDR3 extends over 14 amino acids. V lost 1 base and J lost 0, with 6 bases in between. Germline CDR1 reads LGHNA; CDR2 reads YNFKEQ.

V gene TRBV5-1 combines with J gene TRBJ2-7, with 12 bases fitting TRBD2. Germline values: CDR1 SGHRS, CDR2 YFSETQ. The CDR3 has 15 amino acids. V was pared by 4 bases and J by 4 bases, with 6 bases of the junction left unmatched. CDR3 residues: CASSRTSGTLYEQYF. CDR3 bases: TGCGCCAGCAGCAGGACTAGCGGGACCCTTTACGAGCAGTACTTC.

The genes are TRBV30 and TRBJ2-3; D might be TRBD1 (6 bases). Germline loops: CDR1 GTSNPN, CDR2 SVGIG (reference sequence). The CDR3 runs 14 residues. The ends were cut back, 3 bases at V and 0 bases at J, with 10 bases in the middle. The CDR3 loop reads CAWSRTVSTDTQYF. For the CDR3, the DNA is TGTGCCTGGAGCCGGACAGTGAGCACAGATACGCAGTATTTT.

As to this clone: This sample includes further DNA sequences coding for the same CDR3. This sequence joins TRBV7-2 and TRBJ1-5; D is ambiguous. Germline V gives CDR1 SGHTA, CDR2 FQGNSA. The V end lost 4 bases, the J end lost 2 bases, and 9 bases lay between the germline ends. The length of the CDR3 is 14 residues. CDR3 sequence (DNA): TGTGCCAGCAGCTCTACCGGGGGCAATCAGCCCCAGCATTTT. Amino acid sequence: CASSSTGGNQPQHF.